The next 18 T cell receptor beta chains were all read from a single sample in a study of T cells in Graves' hyperthyroidism and ophthalmopathy. RNA transcripts provided the source from which TCR beta CDR3 regions were amplified. In the first-round RT-PCR of the TCR CDR3, the HTBI primer set was used. TCRdb recomputed calls from the multiplex PCR reads with MiXCR, one row per CDR3 protein. The sample shows 450,000 to 550,000 distinct CDR3 sequences, around a quarter of them seen only once. What was sequenced was blood. All receptors come from a woman aged 25 to 39 with Graves' ophthalmopathy.

This chain uses TRBV12-3 or TRBV12-4 with TRBJ2-7; D is perhaps TRBD1 (6 bases). Trimming cost V 4 bases and J 4 bases, with 11 bases left between them. This CDR3 is built from 13 residues. CDR3 bases: TGTGCCAGCAGTTCTACAGACAGGTACGAGCAGTACTTC. Translating it yields CASSSTDRYEQYF.

Ten or more counts support this clonotype. This chain joins TRBV7-2 and TRBJ1-3, with 11 bases fitting TRBD1. From germline, CDR1 is SGHTA and CDR2 FQGNSA. The CDR3 length is 15 residues. V dropped 4 bases and J dropped 8; count of bases not matched to a gene: 7. CDR3 loop: CASSSRTGGEYTIYF. In DNA form, the CDR3 reads TGTGCCAGCAGCTCCCGGACAGGGGGCGAGTACACCATATATTTT.

This chain connects TRBV7-2 to TRBJ2-7, with D maybe TRBD1 (6 bases). The V end lost 5 bases, the J end lost 5 bases, and 19 bases lay between the germline ends. The CDR3 contains 15 residues. Germline values: CDR1 SGHTA, CDR2 FQGNSA. CDR3 protein: CASSAAPVQGDEQYF. The DNA for the CDR3 is TGTGCCAGCAGCGCCGCTCCGGTACAGGGCGACGAGCAGTACTTC.

This clonotype came up many times. The CDR3: CAISESRDSSGYTF. In nucleotides, the CDR3 is TGTGCCATCAGTGAGTCGAGGGACAGTAGTGGCTACACCTTC. V is TRBV10-3 and J is TRBJ1-2; 7 positions match TRBD1. Germline V gene data show CDR1 as ENHRY and CDR2 as SYGVKD. The CDR3 is 14 amino acids. J lost 7 bases, V lost 0 bases, and 5 bases had no gene match.

At least ten counts were recorded for this clonotype. A much more abundant neighbour one base away suggests this may be a read error. The chain is built from TRBV6-2 or TRBV6-3 and TRBJ1-5; D unclear. Trimming removed 4 bases at V and 9 bases at J, with 13 bases between. Germline assignment: CDR1 MNHEY and CDR2 SVGEGT. This CDR3 is 13 amino acids long. CDR3 nucleotides: TGTGCCAGCAGTTCGACAAGGGATCGGCCCCAGCATTTT. This codes for CASSSTRDRPQHF.

This clonotype was detected many times. The rearrangement uses TRBV19 and TRBJ2-1; D is unclear. This CDR3 comprises 14 residues. Trimming cost V 7 bases and J 0 bases, with 10 bases left between them. The germline V gene has CDR1 LNHDA and CDR2 SQIVND (reference sequence). The CDR3 region is CASNDPLSYNEQFF. CDR3 DNA: TGTGCCAGTAACGACCCCCTCTCCTACAATGAGCAGTTCTTC.

Only a few counts were recorded for this clonotype. The chain has TRBV6-2 or TRBV6-3 and TRBJ1-2; D may be TRBD1 (6 bases). The CDR3 loop spans 15 amino acids. CDR1 MNHEY and CDR2 SVGEGT come from the germline V gene. V lost 7 bases, J lost 6 bases, and 21 bases lay in between. The CDR3 sequence: CASTHRGAVVDGYTF. CDR3 DNA sequence: TGTGCCAGCACTCATCGGGGGGCGGTAGTCGATGGCTACACCTTC.

The chain uses TRBV7-2 and TRBJ1-2, with 10 bases identical to TRBD1. J gave up 5 bases and V 5 bases, and 8 bases lay outside the gene matches. Germline CDR1 is SGHTA and CDR2 is FQGNSA. This CDR3 comprises 15 residues. The CDR3 spells CASSVGQGVWYGYTF. The CDR3 nucleotides read TGTGCCAGCAGCGTAGGACAGGGGGTGTGGTATGGCTACACCTTC.

This clonotype showed up many times. V usage is TRBV11-2 and J usage is TRBJ2-7, with D possibly being TRBD1 (6 bases). Germline V gene lookup returns CDR1 SGHAT and CDR2 FQNNGV. Trimming shortened V by 5 bases and J by 2 bases, and 19 bases separated the two germline ends. CDR3 length: 16 residues. The CDR3 loop is CASSVRGGFPPYEQYF. CDR3 coding DNA: TGTGCCAGCAGCGTCCGAGGGGGTTTCCCCCCCTACGAGCAGTACTTC.

The J gene is TRBJ2-7, the V gene TRBV28; no firm D call. Trimming pared 5 bases from V and 5 bases from J, leaving 19 bases between. The germline CDR1 and CDR2 sequences are MDHEN and SYDVKM. The CDR3 totals 15 residues. In nucleotides, the CDR3 is TGTGCCAGCAGTCCTCGGACCGTCTTCGGACACGAGCAGTACTTC. Protein: CASSPRTVFGHEQYF.

This clonotype was seen repeatedly, ten times or more. This chain links TRBV6-1 with TRBJ2-7, with TRBD1 matching over 9 bases. The CDR3 has 15 residues. Germline values: CDR1 MNHNS, CDR2 SASEGT. The junction had 6 bases not matched to a gene; V was cut back by 0 bases and J by 6 bases. CDR3 DNA: TGTGCCAGCAGTGAAGCCTCGGGACAGGGAACCGAGCAGTACTTC. Amino acids: CASSEASGQGTEQYF.

This clonotype occurred many times. The rearrangement links TRBV20-1 to TRBJ1-2; D is uncertain. Germline values: CDR1 DFQATT, CDR2 SNEGSKA (reference sequence). The CDR3 length is 17 residues. Between the trimmed V and J ends, which lost 0 bases and 2 bases, there was a span of 19 bases. The CDR3 reads CSARDSFETRINYGYTF. The CDR3 nucleotides read TGCAGTGCTAGAGATTCGTTTGAGACAAGAATCAACTATGGCTACACCTTC.

This clonotype was picked up a small number of times. The chain recombines TRBV25-1 with TRBJ1-3; D remains unclear. Between the trimmed V and J ends, which lost 6 bases and 3 bases, there was a span of 15 bases. CDR3 size: 15 residues. Germline values: CDR1 MGHDK, CDR2 SYGVNS. The chain's CDR3 is CASRPTTSDGNTIYF. The CDR3 coding sequence is TGTGCCAGCAGACCCACGACCTCCGATGGAAACACCATATATTTT.

DNA of the CDR3: TGTGCCAGCTACTTCGGGACGAAACCCCAAGAGACCCAGTACTTC. Translation: CASYFGTKPQETQYF. V and J are TRBV6-1 and TRBJ2-5; D may be TRBD1 or TRBD2 (5 bases each). CDR3 size: 15 residues. Trimming removed 8 bases from V and 1 base from J, with 17 bases in between. CDR1 and CDR2 (germline): MNHNS, SASEGT.

This rearrangement joins TRBV6-5 to TRBJ1-5; a possible D gene is TRBD1 (6 bases). The CDR3 extends over 15 amino acids. Trimming stripped 6 bases from V and 1 base from J, with 13 bases between. Germline V gives CDR1 MNHEY, CDR2 SVGAGI. The CDR3 sequence is CASRQDRGSNQPQHF. The CDR3 bases are TGTGCCAGCAGACAGGACAGAGGGAGCAATCAGCCCCAGCATTTT.

Many counts were recorded for this clonotype. V usage is TRBV30 and J usage is TRBJ2-5; TRBD2 is a possible D gene (6 bases). The germline V gene has CDR1 GTSNPN and CDR2 SVGIG (reference sequence). Trimming removed 4 bases at V and 0 bases at J, with 12 bases between. The CDR3 has 14 amino acids. The CDR3 nucleotides are TGTGCCTGGACCGGACTACAATACCAAGAGACCCAGTACTTC. Its protein is CAWTGLQYQETQYF.

This clonotype showed up many times. The rearrangement joins TRBV7-2 to TRBJ2-7; 9 bases line up with TRBD1. Trimming cost V 4 bases and J 2 bases; bases outside gene matches: 3. The germline V gene has CDR1 SGHTA and CDR2 FQGNSA. There are 14 residues in the CDR3. This chain's CDR3 is CASSSRQGAYEQYF. As DNA, the CDR3 is TGTGCCAGCAGCTCGAGACAGGGGGCCTACGAGCAGTACTTC.

CDR3 in DNA: TGTGCCAGCAGCCGCGGGGGGGCCACAGATACGCAGTATTTT. Translating gives CASSRGGATDTQYF. The rearrangement joins TRBV7-2 to TRBJ2-3; 9 nucleotides agree with TRBD2. The V gene end was trimmed by 5 bases and the J gene end by 2 bases; junction bases not matched to a gene: 2. This CDR3 has 14 amino acids. The germline gives CDR1 SGHTA, CDR2 FQGNSA.